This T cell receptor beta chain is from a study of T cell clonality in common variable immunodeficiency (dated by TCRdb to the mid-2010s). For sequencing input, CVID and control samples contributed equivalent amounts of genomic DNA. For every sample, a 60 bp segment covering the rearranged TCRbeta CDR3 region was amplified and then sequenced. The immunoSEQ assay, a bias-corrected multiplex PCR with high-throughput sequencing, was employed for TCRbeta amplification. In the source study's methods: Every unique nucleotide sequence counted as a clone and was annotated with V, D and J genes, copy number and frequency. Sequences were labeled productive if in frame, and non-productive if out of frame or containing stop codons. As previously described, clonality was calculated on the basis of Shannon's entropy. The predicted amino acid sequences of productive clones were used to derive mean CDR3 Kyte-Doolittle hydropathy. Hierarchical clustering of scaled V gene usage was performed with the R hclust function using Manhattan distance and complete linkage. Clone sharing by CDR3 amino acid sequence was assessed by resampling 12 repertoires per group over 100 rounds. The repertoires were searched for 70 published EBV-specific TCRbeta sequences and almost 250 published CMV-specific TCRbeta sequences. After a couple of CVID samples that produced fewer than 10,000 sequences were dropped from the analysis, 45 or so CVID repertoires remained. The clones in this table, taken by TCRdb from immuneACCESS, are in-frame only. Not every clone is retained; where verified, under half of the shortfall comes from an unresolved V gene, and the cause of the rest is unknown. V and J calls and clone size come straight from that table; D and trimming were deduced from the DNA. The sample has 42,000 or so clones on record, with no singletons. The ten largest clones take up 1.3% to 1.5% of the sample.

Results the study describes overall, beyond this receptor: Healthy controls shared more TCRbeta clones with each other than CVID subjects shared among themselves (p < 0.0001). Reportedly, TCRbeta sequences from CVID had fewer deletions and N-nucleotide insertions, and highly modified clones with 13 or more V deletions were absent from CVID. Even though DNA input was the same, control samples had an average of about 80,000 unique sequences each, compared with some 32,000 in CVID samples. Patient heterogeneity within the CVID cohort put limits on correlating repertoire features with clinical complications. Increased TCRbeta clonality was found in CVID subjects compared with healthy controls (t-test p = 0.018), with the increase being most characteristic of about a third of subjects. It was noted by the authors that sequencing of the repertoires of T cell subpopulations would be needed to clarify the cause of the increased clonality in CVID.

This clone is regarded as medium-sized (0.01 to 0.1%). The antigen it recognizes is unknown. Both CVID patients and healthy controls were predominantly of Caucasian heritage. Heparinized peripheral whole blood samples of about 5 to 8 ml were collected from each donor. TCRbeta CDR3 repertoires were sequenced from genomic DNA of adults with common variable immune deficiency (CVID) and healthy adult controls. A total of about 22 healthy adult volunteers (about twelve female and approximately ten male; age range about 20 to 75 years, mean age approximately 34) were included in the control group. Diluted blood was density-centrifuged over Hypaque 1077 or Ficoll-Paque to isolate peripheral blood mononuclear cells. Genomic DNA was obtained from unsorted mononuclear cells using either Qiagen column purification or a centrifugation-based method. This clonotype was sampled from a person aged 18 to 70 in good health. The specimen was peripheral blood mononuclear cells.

The CDR3 DNA, read in part, is TGTGCCACCAGCAGAGATAGGGGCTCTGGGGCCAACGTC. Translated, it gives CATSRDRGSGANV. From start to end, the CDR3 is CATSRDRGSGANVLTF. The chain is encoded by TRBV15 joined to TRBJ2-6; TRBD1 is a possible D gene, resting on 5 matching bases. The read comes to an end 3 residues before the CDR3 does, leaving the germline J gene to fill in the end. From the germline V gene (reference sequence), CDR1 is LNHNV and CDR2 is YYDKDF. V lost 0 bases and J lost 0 bases; the stretch between them is 6 bases long. From the cysteine through the phenylalanine, the CDR3 covers 16 amino acids. The CDR3 was read in part: 39 bases, with the frame set at base 1.